This entry concerns a single T cell receptor beta chain. No antigen is known for it. This entry is derived from a study of shared clonotypes between healthy human individuals. Turning to the study itself: Each donor's CD8 memory used one plate, CD8 naive two, each CD4 subset three.

This CDR3 contains 15 residues. The germline V gene encodes CDR1 SGHRS and CDR2 YFSETQ. With 4 bases removed from V and 8 bases from J, the gap between germline ends came to 19 bases. Whole-study findings and limits: Memory subsets generally showed lower estimated richness than naive subsets. Clonotypes shared by all four donors outscored non-shared clonotypes in generation probability.

Replicate PCRs from sorted subsets contained around 200 ng DNA, which is 29,000 or so T cell genomes. Clones were sequenced by immunoSEQ multiplex PCR, and TCRdb holds only the in-frame ones, with some missing. The sample contains millions of clones, around 94% of which appear only once. This TCR was recovered from a man between 18 and 35 years old in good health. The source material was naive CD4+ T cells sorted from blood. As for subset: CD45RA+ positively selected. V is TRBV5-1 and J is TRBJ2-1, with D maybe TRBD2 (6 bases). For the CDR3, the DNA is TGCGCCAGCAGCCCGACGGGTGTCGGGGGATATGAGCAGTTCTTC. It is translated as CASSPTGVGGYEQFF.